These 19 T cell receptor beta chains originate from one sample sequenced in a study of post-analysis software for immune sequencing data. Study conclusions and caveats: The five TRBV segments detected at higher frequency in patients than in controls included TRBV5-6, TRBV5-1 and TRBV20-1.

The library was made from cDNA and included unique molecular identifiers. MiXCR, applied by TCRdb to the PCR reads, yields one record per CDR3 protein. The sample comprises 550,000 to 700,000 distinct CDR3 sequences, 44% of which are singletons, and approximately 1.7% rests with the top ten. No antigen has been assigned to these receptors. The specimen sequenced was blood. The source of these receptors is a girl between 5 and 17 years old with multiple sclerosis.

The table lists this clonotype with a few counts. This CDR3 reads CASSRVAGTTDTQYF. CDR3 DNA: TGCGCCAGCAGCCGGGTCGCGGGAACCACAGATACGCAGTATTTT. The chain joins TRBV4-1 to TRBJ2-3; D possibly corresponds to TRBD2 (6 bases). The CDR3 extends over 15 amino acids. The germline V gene has CDR1 MGHRA and CDR2 YSYEKL. Between the trimmed V and J ends, which lost 4 bases and 2 bases, there was a span of 13 bases.

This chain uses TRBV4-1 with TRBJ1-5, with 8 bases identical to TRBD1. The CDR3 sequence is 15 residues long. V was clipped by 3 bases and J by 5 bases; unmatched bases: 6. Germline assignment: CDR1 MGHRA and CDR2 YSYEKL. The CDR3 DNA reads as TGCGCCAGCAGCCACGGCGACAGGGGATATCAGCCCCAGCATTTT. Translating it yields CASSHGDRGYQPQHF.

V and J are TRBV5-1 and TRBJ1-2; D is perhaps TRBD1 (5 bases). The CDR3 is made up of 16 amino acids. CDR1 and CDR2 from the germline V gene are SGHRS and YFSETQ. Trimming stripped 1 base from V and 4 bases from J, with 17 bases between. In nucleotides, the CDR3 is TGCGCCAGCAGCTTGTGGGGCAACTCGGATGCCTATGGCTACACCTTC. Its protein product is CASSLWGNSDAYGYTF.

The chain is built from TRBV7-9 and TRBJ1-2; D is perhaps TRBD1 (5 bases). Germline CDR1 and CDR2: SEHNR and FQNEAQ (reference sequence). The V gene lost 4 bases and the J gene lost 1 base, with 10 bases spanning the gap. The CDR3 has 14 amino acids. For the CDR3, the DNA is TGTGCCAGCAGCTCCTCGGGACGTAACTATGGCTACACCTTC. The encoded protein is CASSSSGRNYGYTF.

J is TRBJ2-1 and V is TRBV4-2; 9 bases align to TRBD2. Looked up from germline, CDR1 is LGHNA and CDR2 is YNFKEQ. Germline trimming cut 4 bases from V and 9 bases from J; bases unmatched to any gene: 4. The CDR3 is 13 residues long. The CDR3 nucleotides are TGTGCCAGCAGCCCTAGCGGGGAGAGTGAGCAGTTCTTC. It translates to CASSPSGESEQFF.

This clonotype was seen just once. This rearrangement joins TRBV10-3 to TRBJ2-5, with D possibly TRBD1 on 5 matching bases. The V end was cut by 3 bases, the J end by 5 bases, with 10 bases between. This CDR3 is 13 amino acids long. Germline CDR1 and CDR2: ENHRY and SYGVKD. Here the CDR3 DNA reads TGTGCCATCAGTGAACAGGCCGGGGAGACCCAGTACTTC. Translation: CAISEQAGETQYF.

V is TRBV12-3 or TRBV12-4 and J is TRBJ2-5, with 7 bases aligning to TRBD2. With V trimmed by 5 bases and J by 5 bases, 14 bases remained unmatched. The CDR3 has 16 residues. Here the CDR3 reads CASSNPRAGLQETQYF. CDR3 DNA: TGTGCCAGCAGTAACCCACGAGCGGGGTTACAGGAGACCCAGTACTTC.

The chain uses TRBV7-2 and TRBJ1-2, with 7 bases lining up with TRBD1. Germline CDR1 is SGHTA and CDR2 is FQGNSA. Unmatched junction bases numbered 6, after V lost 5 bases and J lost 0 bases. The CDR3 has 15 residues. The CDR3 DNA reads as TGTGCCAGCAGCGGCCCAGGGGGAGCTAACTATGGCTACACCTTC. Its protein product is CASSGPGGANYGYTF.

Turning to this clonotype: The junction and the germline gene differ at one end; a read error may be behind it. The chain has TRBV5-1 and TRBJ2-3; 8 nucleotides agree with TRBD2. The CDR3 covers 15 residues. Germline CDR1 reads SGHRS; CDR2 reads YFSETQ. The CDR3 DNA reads TGCGCCGGCAGCTTGCCTAGCGGGAGCACAGATACGCAGTATTTT. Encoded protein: CAGSLPSGSTDTQYF.

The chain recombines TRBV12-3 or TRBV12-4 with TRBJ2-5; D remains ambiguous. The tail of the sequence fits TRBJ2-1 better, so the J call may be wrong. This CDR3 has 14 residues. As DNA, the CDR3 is TGTGCCAGCAGCCCTCGGACCATACAAGAGACCCAGTTCTTC. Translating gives CASSPRTIQETQFF.

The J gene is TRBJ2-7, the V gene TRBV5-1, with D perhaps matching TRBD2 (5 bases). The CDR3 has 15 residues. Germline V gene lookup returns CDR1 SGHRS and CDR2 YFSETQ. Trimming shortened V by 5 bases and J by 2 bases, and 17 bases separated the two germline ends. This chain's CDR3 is CASSLPGGNTYEQYF. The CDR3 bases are TGCGCCAGCAGTCTCCCAGGAGGTAATACCTACGAGCAGTACTTC.

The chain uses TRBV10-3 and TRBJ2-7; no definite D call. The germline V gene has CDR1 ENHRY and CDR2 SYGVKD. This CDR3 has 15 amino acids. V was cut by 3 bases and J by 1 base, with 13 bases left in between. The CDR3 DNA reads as TGTGCCATCAGTGACCTGGCGAAAAGGTCCTACGAGCAGTACTTC. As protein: CAISDLAKRSYEQYF.

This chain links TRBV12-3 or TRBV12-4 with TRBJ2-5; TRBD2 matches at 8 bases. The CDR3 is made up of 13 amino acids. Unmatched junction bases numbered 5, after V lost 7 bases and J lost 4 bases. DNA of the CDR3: TGTGCCAGCACCCTCCTAGCGGGAGAGACCCAGTACTTC. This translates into CASTLLAGETQYF.

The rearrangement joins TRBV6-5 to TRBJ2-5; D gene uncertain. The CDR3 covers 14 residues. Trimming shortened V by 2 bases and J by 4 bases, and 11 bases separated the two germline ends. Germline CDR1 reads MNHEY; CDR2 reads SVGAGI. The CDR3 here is CASSYKAWRETQYF. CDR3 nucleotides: TGTGCCAGCAGTTACAAGGCCTGGCGAGAGACCCAGTACTTC.

The CDR3 DNA reads TGTGCCAGCAGCATCCGGACTAGCGGGAGTTACAATGAGCAGTTCTTC. This translates into CASSIRTSGSYNEQFF. The chain links TRBV7-9 to TRBJ2-1, with 13 nucleotides matching TRBD2. V dropped 5 bases and J dropped 4; count of bases not matched to a gene: 5. The germline V gene has CDR1 SEHNR and CDR2 FQNEAQ (reference sequence). The CDR3 totals 16 residues.

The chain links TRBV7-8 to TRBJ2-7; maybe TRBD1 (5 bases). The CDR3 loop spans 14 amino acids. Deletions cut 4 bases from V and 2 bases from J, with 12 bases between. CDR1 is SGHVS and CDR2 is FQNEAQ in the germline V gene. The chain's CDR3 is CASSSRGLPYEQYF. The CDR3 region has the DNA TGTGCCAGCAGCTCAAGGGGCCTTCCCTACGAGCAGTACTTC.

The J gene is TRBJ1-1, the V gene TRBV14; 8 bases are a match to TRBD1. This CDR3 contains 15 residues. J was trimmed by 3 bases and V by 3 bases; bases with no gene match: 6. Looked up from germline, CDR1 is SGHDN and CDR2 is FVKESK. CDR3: CASSQRQGRHTEAFF. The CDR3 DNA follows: TGTGCCAGCAGCCAGCGACAGGGGCGCCACACTGAAGCTTTCTTT.

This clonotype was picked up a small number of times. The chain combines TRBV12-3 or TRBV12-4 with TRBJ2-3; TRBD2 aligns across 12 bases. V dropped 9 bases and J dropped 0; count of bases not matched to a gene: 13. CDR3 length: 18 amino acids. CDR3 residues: CASWRLGLAGDSTDTQYF. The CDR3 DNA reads TGTGCCAGTTGGAGGCTGGGACTAGCGGGCGATAGCACAGATACGCAGTATTTT.

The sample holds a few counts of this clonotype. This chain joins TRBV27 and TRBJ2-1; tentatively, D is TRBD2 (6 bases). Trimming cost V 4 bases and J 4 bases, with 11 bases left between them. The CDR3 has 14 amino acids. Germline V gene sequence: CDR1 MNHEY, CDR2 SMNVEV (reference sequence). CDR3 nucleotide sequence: TGTGCCAGCAGTTCCGGACTACTATACAATGAGCAGTTCTTC. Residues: CASSSGLLYNEQFF.